One sample yielded the 10 T cell receptor beta chains listed below, sequenced in a study of blood T cell repertoires in COVID-19 (TCRdb year 2020). Library generation was performed with the immunoSEQ multiplex PCR assay. TCRdb limited this immuneACCESS table to in-frame rearrangements with V and J called. A share of clones is missing; checked studies link under half to unresolved V genes, and the rest is unexplained. The sample records over 85,000 clones, about 87% of which are singletons. In total, the top ten clones hold approximately 15% of the sample. Material for sequencing was peripheral blood. Receptors originate from a human donor in a cohort sampled during active COVID-19.

This clone has only one observation. The V and J genes are TRBV5-1 and TRBJ1-1; 7 bases fit TRBD1. This CDR3 comprises 14 residues. Germline V gene sequence: CDR1 SGHRS, CDR2 YFSETQ. After removal of 3 bases from V and 0 bases from J, the junction contained 2 bases not matched to a gene. Written as DNA, the CDR3 is TGCGCCAGCAGCTCGGGACAGTTGAACACTGAAGCTTTCTTT. This gives the protein CASSSGQLNTEAFF.

The chain recombines TRBV28 with TRBJ2-1; perhaps TRBD1 as D (6 bases). Per germline, CDR1 MDHEN and CDR2 SYDVKM. The CDR3 spans 15 residues. The V end was cut by 8 bases, the J end by 3 bases, with 17 bases between. CDR3 DNA: TGTGCCAGCCATCGTCCGGGACAAGACTACAATGAGCAGTTCTTC. Translated: CASHRPGQDYNEQFF.

CDR3 protein: CASSLTGSEETQYF. The CDR3 DNA follows: TGCGCCAGCAGCTTGACGGGGTCAGAAGAGACCCAGTACTTC. The rearrangement links TRBV5-1 to TRBJ2-5, with D perhaps TRBD2 (5 bases). Germline values: CDR1 SGHRS, CDR2 YFSETQ. The CDR3 spans 14 residues. Trimming removed 1 base from V and 3 bases from J, with 10 bases in between.

This clone was seen once. The chain couples TRBV5-1 to TRBJ2-7, with a possible D match to TRBD2 (5 bases). The CDR3 has 14 amino acids. Germline V lookup: CDR1 SGHRS, CDR2 YFSETQ. Trimming removed 6 bases from V and 2 bases from J, with 15 bases in between. In DNA, the CDR3 is TGCGCCAGCAAAAAGGGAGACGTCACCTACGAGCAGTACTTC. This gives the protein CASKKGDVTYEQYF.

The chain recombines TRBV6-5 with TRBJ1-1; unclear D gene. Per germline, CDR1 MNHEY and CDR2 SVGAGI. The CDR3 runs 13 residues. Trimming cost V 6 bases and J 12 bases, with 20 bases left between them. The CDR3 is CASRTTPPKRTFF. CDR3 coding DNA: TGTGCCAGCAGGACGACGCCCCCGAAGAGGACTTTCTTT.

This clone was seen just once. The rearrangement links TRBV7-2 to TRBJ1-2; TRBD1 aligns across 7 bases. This CDR3 is 13 amino acids long. In germline, CDR1 is SGHTA, CDR2 FQGNSA. J gave up 4 bases and V 5 bases, and 4 bases lay outside the gene matches. The CDR3 region has the DNA TGTGCCAGCAGCCTGGACAGGACCTATGGCTACACCTTC. This gives the protein CASSLDRTYGYTF.

The chain has TRBV6-1 and TRBJ2-3; tentative D call: TRBD1 (6 bases). V dropped 5 bases and J dropped 2 bases, with 14 bases sitting between them. This CDR3 has 15 residues. The germline V gene has CDR1 MNHNS and CDR2 SASEGT. This CDR3 is CASSQPTGITDTQYF. DNA of the CDR3: TGTGCCAGCAGTCAACCGACAGGAATCACAGATACGCAGTATTTT.

J is TRBJ2-5 and V is TRBV28, with 9 bases identical to TRBD2. V shed 6 bases and J 1 base; nucleotides not matched to a gene: 3. The germline gives CDR1 MDHEN, CDR2 SYDVKM. The CDR3 is 14 residues long. CDR3 residues: CASSLAGAQETQYF. DNA of the CDR3: TGTGCCAGCAGCTTAGCGGGGGCCCAAGAGACCCAGTACTTC.

The chain carries TRBV3-1 (or the pseudogene TRBV3-2) and TRBJ2-2; D gene unclear. V gave up 1 base and J gave up 2 bases, with 11 bases separating them. The CDR3 sequence is 16 residues long. Per the germline V gene, CDR1 is LGHDT and CDR2 is YNNKEL (reference sequence). This CDR3 is CASSQVVSINTGELFF. DNA for the CDR3: TGTGCCAGCAGCCAAGTTGTATCTATCAACACCGGGGAGCTGTTTTTT.

This chain connects TRBV2 to TRBJ2-1; a possible D gene is TRBD2 (6 bases). The V gene's germline CDR1 is SNHLY and CDR2 FYNNEI. V was shortened by 4 bases and J by 3 bases, with 10 bases between the two germline ends. The CDR3 sequence is 14 residues long. The CDR3 nucleotides are TGTGCCAGCAGTGGAACCGGGAGCTACAATGAGCAGTTCTTC. It is translated as CASSGTGSYNEQFF. Supplemented by reference TRBV2 and TRBJ2-1, the full variable domain reads EPEVTQTPSHQVTQMGQEVILRCVPISNHLYFYWYRQILGQKVEFLVSFYNNEISEKSEIFDDQFSVERPDGSNFTLKIRSTKLEDSAMYFCASSGTGSYNEQFFGPGTRLTVL.